This TCR beta chain was sequenced during a study of blood T cell repertoires in COVID-19. In the study overall: Material from acute and convalescent COVID-19 was sourced from the United States, Italy and Spain. Sample material is recorded as cDNA or gDNA derived from T cells, B-cell-depleted T cells, or PBMCs.

Per the authors' pipeline: Nucleated cell number was recorded as an estimate derived from reference gene primer amplification. The repertoire was sequenced with immunoSEQ multiplex PCR; TCRdb's copy has only in-frame clones and lacks some. D and trimming come from the DNA, and the V and J calls and clone size come from that table. This sample has 450,000 or so clones, with about 90% found just once. The CDR3 consists of 15 residues. Germline values: CDR1 SGHRS, CDR2 YFSETQ. Trimming removed 3 bases from V and 2 bases from J; junction bases left unmatched: 6. V usage is TRBV5-1 and J usage is TRBJ2-5; 8 bases agree with TRBD2. The sample taken for sequencing was peripheral blood. This sequence was found in a man between 18 and 35 years old with COVID-19, enrolled during active disease. CDR3 coding DNA: TGCGCCAGCAGCTCTAGCGGGCGTATTCAAGAGACCCAGTACTTC. As protein: CASSSSGRIQETQYF.